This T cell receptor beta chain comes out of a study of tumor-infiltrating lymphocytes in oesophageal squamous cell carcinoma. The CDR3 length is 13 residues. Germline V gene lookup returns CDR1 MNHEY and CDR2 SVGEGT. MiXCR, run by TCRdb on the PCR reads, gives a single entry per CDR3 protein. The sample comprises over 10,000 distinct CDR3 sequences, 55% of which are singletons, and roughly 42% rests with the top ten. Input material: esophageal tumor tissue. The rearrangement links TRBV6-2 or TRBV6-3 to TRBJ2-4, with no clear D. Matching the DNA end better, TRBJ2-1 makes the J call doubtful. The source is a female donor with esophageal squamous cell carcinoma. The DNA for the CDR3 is TGTGCCAGCAGTTACTCAGGTTACAATGAGCAGTTCTTC. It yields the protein CASSYSGYNEQFF.